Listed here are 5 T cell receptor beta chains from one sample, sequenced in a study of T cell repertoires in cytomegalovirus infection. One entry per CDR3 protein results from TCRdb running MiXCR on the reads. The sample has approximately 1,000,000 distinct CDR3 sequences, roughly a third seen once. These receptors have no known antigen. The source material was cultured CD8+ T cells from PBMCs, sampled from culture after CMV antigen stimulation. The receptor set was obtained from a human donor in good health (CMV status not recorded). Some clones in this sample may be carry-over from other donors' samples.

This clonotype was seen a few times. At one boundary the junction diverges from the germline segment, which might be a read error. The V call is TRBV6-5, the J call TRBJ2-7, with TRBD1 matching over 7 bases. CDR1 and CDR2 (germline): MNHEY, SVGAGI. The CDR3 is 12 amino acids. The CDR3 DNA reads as TGTGCCAGCAGATACTACAGGGGCGAGCAGTACTTC. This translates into CASRYYRGEQYF.

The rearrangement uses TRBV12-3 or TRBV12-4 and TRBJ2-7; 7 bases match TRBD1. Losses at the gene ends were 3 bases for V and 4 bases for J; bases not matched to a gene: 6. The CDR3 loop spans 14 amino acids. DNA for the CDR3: TGTGCCAGCAGTTTGCAGGGGGTAGGTTACGAGCAGTACTTC. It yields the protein CASSLQGVGYEQYF.

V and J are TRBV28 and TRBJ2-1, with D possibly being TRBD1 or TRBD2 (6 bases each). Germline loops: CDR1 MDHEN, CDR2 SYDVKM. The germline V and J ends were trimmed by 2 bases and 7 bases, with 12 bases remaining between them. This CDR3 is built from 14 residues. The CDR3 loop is CASSLGGRRNEQFF. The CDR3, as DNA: TGTGCCAGCAGTTTAGGGGGGCGCAGAAATGAGCAGTTCTTC.

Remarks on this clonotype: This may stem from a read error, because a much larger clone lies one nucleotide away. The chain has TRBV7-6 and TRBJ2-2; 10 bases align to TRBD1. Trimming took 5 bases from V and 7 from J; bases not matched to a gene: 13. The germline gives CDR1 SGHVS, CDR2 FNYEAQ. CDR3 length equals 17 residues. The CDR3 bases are TGTGCCAGCAGCATTAAAGACAGGGGGCATTACATCGGGGAGCTGTTTTTT. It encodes CASSIKDRGHYIGELFF.

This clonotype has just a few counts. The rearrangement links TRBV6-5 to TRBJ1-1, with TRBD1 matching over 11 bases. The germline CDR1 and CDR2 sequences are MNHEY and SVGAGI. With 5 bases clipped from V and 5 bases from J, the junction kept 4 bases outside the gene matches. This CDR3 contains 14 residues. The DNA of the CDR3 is TGTGCCAGCAGTGGGGACAGGGGGTGGACTGAAGCTTTCTTT. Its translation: CASSGDRGWTEAFF.